Below, 17 T cell receptor beta chains from the same sample are listed, as sequenced in a study of T cells of healthy individuals. MiXCR was run by TCRdb on the 5' RACE reads, yielding one entry per CDR3 protein. This sample has nearly 100,000 distinct CDR3 sequences; about 16% occur once, and the top ten carry roughly 6.1%. All receptors derive from a human donor in good health.

This clonotype showed up just a few times. The chain uses TRBV4-2 and TRBJ1-1, with TRBD1 matching over 8 bases. V gave up 4 bases and J gave up 1 base; unmatched junction bases: 14. The CDR3 is made up of 18 amino acids. Germline V lookup: CDR1 LGHNA, CDR2 YNFKEQ. The CDR3 DNA reads as TGTGCCAGCAGCCCACGATCCGGACAGGGAGTGAAGAACACTGAAGCTTTCTTT. The encoded protein is CASSPRSGQGVKNTEAFF.

The chain is built from TRBV6-2 or TRBV6-3 and TRBJ2-1; 7 nucleotides line up with TRBD2. This CDR3 region has 12 residues. Trimming at V came to 1 base and at J to 15 bases, leaving 6 bases not matched to a gene. Germline loops: CDR1 MNHEY, CDR2 SVGEGT. CDR3 protein: CASSYLRDYPFF. DNA for the CDR3: TGTGCCAGCAGTTACTTGCGGGACTATCCGTTCTTC.

The rearrangement links TRBV7-2 to TRBJ1-5, with 7 bases matching TRBD1. After removal of 5 bases from V and 2 bases from J, the junction contained 6 bases not matched to a gene. Germline loops: CDR1 SGHTA, CDR2 FQGNSA. The CDR3 totals 15 residues. The CDR3 loop is CASSINRGGNQPQHF. CDR3 sequence (DNA): TGTGCCAGCAGCATAAACAGGGGAGGCAATCAGCCCCAGCATTTT.

This chain uses TRBV6-5 with TRBJ1-1, with a possible D match to TRBD1 (5 bases). There are 15 residues in the CDR3. The ends were cut back, 4 bases at V and 5 bases at J, with 17 bases in the middle. Germline-derived CDR1 and CDR2 are MNHEY and SVGAGI. The chain's CDR3 is CASSLTVAGGTEAFF. Here the CDR3 DNA reads TGTGCCAGCAGTTTGACCGTTGCGGGGGGGACTGAAGCTTTCTTT.

This rearrangement joins TRBV20-1 to TRBJ2-3, with D maybe TRBD1 (8 bases). V gave up 8 bases and J gave up 2 bases, with 17 bases separating them. Per the germline V gene, CDR1 is DFQATT and CDR2 is SNEGSKA (reference sequence). The CDR3 length is 14 residues. DNA of the CDR3: TGCAGTACAGGGGGGGACTGGGTCACAGATACGCAGTATTTT. Protein: CSTGGDWVTDTQYF.

This clonotype was observed a few times. The chain couples TRBV6-5 to TRBJ2-7; D remains ambiguous. The length of the CDR3 is 15 residues. The germline V gene encodes CDR1 MNHEY and CDR2 SVGAGI. V shed 2 bases and J shed 1 base, with 12 bases lying between them. The CDR3 region has the DNA TGTGCCAGCAGTTACACCGGGCCGCTATCCTACGAGCAGTACTTC. Protein sequence: CASSYTGPLSYEQYF.

This clonotype was seen more than once but under ten times. This chain uses TRBV29-1 with TRBJ2-3; TRBD2 matches at 11 bases. The V gene's germline CDR1 is SQVTM and CDR2 ANQGSEA. V trimming: 6 bases; J trimming: 0 bases; junction bases outside the gene matches: 5. The CDR3 totals 15 residues. CDR3 residues: CSVRTSGPSTDTQYF. The CDR3 DNA reads TGCAGCGTCCGGACTAGCGGGCCTAGCACAGATACGCAGTATTTT.

The genes are TRBV7-2 and TRBJ1-5; D is unresolved. The V gene's germline CDR1 is SGHTA and CDR2 FQGNSA. The CDR3 runs 12 residues. The V end was cut by 4 bases, the J end by 7 bases, with 8 bases between. This CDR3 is CASSSSGQPQHF. The DNA for the CDR3 is TGTGCCAGCAGCTCCTCAGGACAGCCCCAGCATTTT.

The sample holds a few counts of this clonotype. The rearrangement uses TRBV12-3 or TRBV12-4 and TRBJ2-5; D uncertain. The CDR3 loop spans 15 amino acids. The germline V and J ends were trimmed by 2 bases and 4 bases, with 14 bases remaining between them. CDR3 region: CASSLSGGGIETQYF. For the CDR3, the DNA is TGTGCCAGCAGTTTATCAGGCGGTGGAATAGAGACCCAGTACTTC.

This sequence joins TRBV2 and TRBJ1-4, with 7 bases fitting TRBD1. CDR1 is SNHLY, CDR2 FYNNEI, per germline. The V segment lost 8 bases and the J segment 6 bases; nucleotides outside the gene matches: 3. This CDR3 has 12 residues. The DNA for the CDR3 is TGTGCCAGCCAGGGGGACCATGAAAAACTGTTTTTT. It encodes CASQGDHEKLFF.

This clonotype was observed many times. The chain joins TRBV28 to TRBJ2-1; unclear D gene. Germline V lookup: CDR1 MDHEN, CDR2 SYDVKM. This CDR3 contains 14 residues. V was pared by 3 bases and J by 2 bases, with 8 bases between. The CDR3 sequence: CASSLVRTYNEQFF. Here the CDR3 DNA reads TGTGCCAGCAGTTTGGTACGGACCTACAATGAGCAGTTCTTC.

This rearrangement joins TRBV6-2 or TRBV6-3 to TRBJ2-3; TRBD2 agrees at 9 bases. This CDR3 is built from 15 residues. The ends lost 1 base at V and 6 bases at J; junction bases unmatched: 5. Germline CDR1 and CDR2: MNHEY and SVGEGT. DNA of the CDR3: TGTGCCAGCAGTTACTTGGCGGGGGGGCTCGATACGCAGTATTTT. Residues: CASSYLAGGLDTQYF.

This clonotype was recorded a few times. The chain couples TRBV28 to TRBJ2-5; TRBD1 matches 7 bases. CDR1 is MDHEN, CDR2 SYDVKM, per germline. The CDR3 loop spans 15 amino acids. V dropped 6 bases and J dropped 4; count of bases not matched to a gene: 11. CDR3 nucleotide sequence: TGTGCCAGCAGACCCGGACAGGCCTATGGAGAGACCCAGTACTTC. It specifies CASRPGQAYGETQYF.

Points on this clonotype: One junction end disagrees with the germline gene, perhaps due to a read error. The CDR3 sequence is CASSFWDQRTGELFF. The CDR3 DNA reads as TGTGCCAGCAGCTTTTGGGATCAGAGGACCGGGGAGCTGTTTTTT. The gene calls are TRBV5-1 and TRBJ2-2; D remains unclear. This CDR3 has 15 residues. Germline CDR1 reads SGHRS; CDR2 reads YFSETQ.

The genes are TRBV4-3 and TRBJ2-7; TRBD1 matches 7 bases. The junction had 3 bases not matched to a gene; V was cut back by 0 bases and J by 1 base. This CDR3 is built from 15 residues. Germline V gene sequence: CDR1 LGHNA, CDR2 YSLEER. The CDR3 DNA follows: TGCGCCAGCAGCCAAGAAACAGGGGATTCCTACGAGCAGTACTTC. Amino acids: CASSQETGDSYEQYF.

This clonotype was found a few times. This chain connects TRBV20-1 to TRBJ2-7, with D perhaps TRBD1 or TRBD2 (5 bases each). Germline V lookup: CDR1 DFQATT, CDR2 SNEGSKA (reference sequence). V was cut by 0 bases and J by 4 bases, with 13 bases left in between. There are 14 residues in the CDR3. The CDR3: CSARDIGTDYEQYF. The DNA for the CDR3 is TGCAGTGCTAGAGACATAGGGACGGATTACGAGCAGTACTTC.

This clonotype has a count of ten or more. The chain is built from TRBV6-2 or TRBV6-3 and TRBJ2-7, with D uncertain. CDR1 and CDR2 from the germline V gene are MNHEY and SVGEGT. V lost 8 bases and J lost 5, with 16 bases in between. The CDR3 length is 13 residues. CDR3 DNA: TGTGCCAGCTCGCGATGGGCGCACGACGAGCAGTACTTC. This translates into CASSRWAHDEQYF.